The rows below give T cell receptor beta chains drawn from one sample of a study of blood T cell repertoires in COVID-19. Clones were read by immunoSEQ multiplex PCR, and TCRdb kept only the in-frame ones, dropping some. The sample lists approximately 68,000 clones; approximately 78% were seen once. The sample was peripheral blood. Source of these receptors: a human donor in a cohort sampled during active COVID-19. The CDR3 runs from the conserved cysteine through the conserved F or W. A D gene is named only where the DNA matches it firmly.

v_call: TRBV28; j_call: TRBJ1-2; d_call: TRBD1; cdr3_aa: CASSPLLGGAIGYTF; cdr3_nt: TGTGCCAGCAGCCCCCTGTTAGGGGGCGCGATCGGCTACACCTTC
v_call: TRBV29-1; j_call: TRBJ2-7; d_call: TRBD2; cdr3_aa: CSVESGRAGEQYF; cdr3_nt: TGCAGCGTTGAAAGCGGGAGGGCGGGCGAGCAGTACTTC
v_call: TRBV28; j_call: TRBJ1-4; d_call: .; cdr3_aa: CASSLSGADEKLFF; cdr3_nt: TGTGCCAGCAGTTTATCCGGCGCGGATGAAAAACTGTTTTTT
v_call: TRBV5-6; j_call: TRBJ2-7; d_call: .; cdr3_aa: CASSLWTVTYEQYF; cdr3_nt: TGTGCCAGCAGCTTATGGACAGTAACCTACGAGCAGTACTTC
v_call: TRBV11-3; j_call: TRBJ2-2; d_call: .; cdr3_aa: CASSWGDSNTGELFF; cdr3_nt: TGTGCCAGCAGCTGGGGGGACTCGAACACCGGGGAGCTGTTTTTT
v_call: TRBV28; j_call: TRBJ2-5; d_call: TRBD1; cdr3_aa: CASSLGGQGRETQYF; cdr3_nt: TGTGCCAGCAGTTTAGGGGGACAGGGGAGGGAGACCCAGTACTTC
v_call: TRBV7-9; j_call: TRBJ2-7; d_call: TRBD1; cdr3_aa: CASSTGAYEQYF; cdr3_nt: TGTGCCAGCAGTACAGGGGCGTACGAGCAGTACTTC
v_call: TRBV3-1/TRBV3-2; j_call: TRBJ2-5; d_call: TRBD2; cdr3_aa: CASSPGEGLETQYF; cdr3_nt: TGTGCCAGCAGCCCTGGGGAGGGGTTAGAGACCCAGTACTTC
v_call: TRBV30; j_call: TRBJ1-5; d_call: TRBD1; cdr3_aa: CAWSIGTGILGNQPQHF; cdr3_nt: TGTGCCTGGAGCATCGGGACAGGGATTTTGGGCAATCAGCCCCAGCATTTT
v_call: TRBV11-2; j_call: TRBJ1-3; d_call: .; cdr3_aa: CASSSQGTGATIYF; cdr3_nt: TGTGCCAGCAGCTCGCAGGGAACGGGTGCCACCATATATTTT
v_call: TRBV7-3; j_call: TRBJ2-3; d_call: .; cdr3_aa: CASSPEQADTQYF; cdr3_nt: TGTGCCAGCAGCCCGGAGCAAGCAGATACGCAGTATTTT